The text below deals with one T cell receptor beta chain. The target antigen is unknown. This entry comes from a study of T-cell memory formation after mild COVID-19. General study findings and limits: CD4+ contracting clones lay mainly in CM and EM, CD8+ ones in EMRA.

TCRdb analysed the 5' RACE reads with MiXCR anew, one entry per CDR3 protein. There are about 110,000 distinct CDR3 sequences in the sample; 15% to 20% occur only once, and about 6% lies in the top ten. Per germline, CDR1 DFQATT and CDR2 SNEGSKA (reference sequence). Germline trimming cut 5 bases from V and 8 bases from J; bases unmatched to any gene: 8. The CDR3 loop spans 12 amino acids. The TCR sequence derives from a man in his late teens or twenties who had mild COVID-19 (a few samples of this study predate the infection). Cell type and time point are not known. Sequencing used PBMCs or a T cell subset sorted from them (not recorded which). This chain connects TRBV20-1 to TRBJ1-2, with 7 positions matching TRBD1. CDR3 sequence reads: CSAPRGLGGYTF. The CDR3 DNA follows: TGCAGTGCTCCAAGGGGGCTTGGAGGCTACACCTTC.